This record covers a single T cell receptor (beta chain). Profiling relied on immunoSEQ multiplex PCR, and the TCRdb table lists in-frame clones only, not all of them. The sample has about 59,000 clones, approximately 87% seen once. The data were obtained in a study of T cell changes during pregnancy in multiple sclerosis. This CDR3 contains 15 residues. Germline assignment: CDR1 SGHAT and CDR2 FQNNGV. The germline V and J ends were trimmed by 1 base and 6 bases, with 13 bases remaining between them. Sequenced input: peripheral blood from another person, used as feeder cells. The rearrangement uses TRBV11-2 and TRBJ2-4; no reliable D call. The receptor was isolated from a human donor whose cells served as feeder cells for cultures in a pregnancy study. CDR3 sequence (DNA): TGTGCCAGCAGCTTAGTAGGCAGCGAACTAAACATTCAGTACTTC. Translating gives CASSLVGSELNIQYF.